This T cell receptor beta chain comes out of a study of cytomegalovirus exposure and HLA in healthy donors. Overall study findings and caveats: HLA allele associations emerged for some 16,000 TCR beta sequences in a later analysis, at 0.05 false discovery rate.

PCR primers comprised 60 Vbeta and 13 Jbeta primers. In the study's own analysis: Later, an analysis found 80 million or so unique TCR beta chains, and roughly 9.9 million of these were shared. Using immunoSEQ multiplex PCR, the repertoire was profiled, and TCRdb retains in-frame clones only, with some absent. For V, J and clone size, that table is used; D and trimming come from the DNA. The sample contains 95,000 to 150,000 clones, roughly 80% of which appear only once. The donors (healthy individuals) were bone marrow donors. Although they were nominally healthy when sampled, donors likely had unrecorded immune exposures. The V gene lost 0 bases and the J gene lost 4 bases, with 9 bases spanning the gap. CDR1 is GTSNPN and CDR2 is SVGIG in the germline V gene (reference sequence). The CDR3 extends over 13 amino acids. Concerning this clone itself: The antigen is unknown.

The sequence came from a woman aged 50 to 60 in good health and CMV-seronegative. The V and J genes are TRBV30 and TRBJ1-1; D is perhaps TRBD1 (5 bases). Sequences were obtained from PBMCs. The CDR3 region has the DNA TGTGCCTGGAGTGTAGGGGAGGGCACTGAAGCTTTCTTT. This codes for CAWSVGEGTEAFF.